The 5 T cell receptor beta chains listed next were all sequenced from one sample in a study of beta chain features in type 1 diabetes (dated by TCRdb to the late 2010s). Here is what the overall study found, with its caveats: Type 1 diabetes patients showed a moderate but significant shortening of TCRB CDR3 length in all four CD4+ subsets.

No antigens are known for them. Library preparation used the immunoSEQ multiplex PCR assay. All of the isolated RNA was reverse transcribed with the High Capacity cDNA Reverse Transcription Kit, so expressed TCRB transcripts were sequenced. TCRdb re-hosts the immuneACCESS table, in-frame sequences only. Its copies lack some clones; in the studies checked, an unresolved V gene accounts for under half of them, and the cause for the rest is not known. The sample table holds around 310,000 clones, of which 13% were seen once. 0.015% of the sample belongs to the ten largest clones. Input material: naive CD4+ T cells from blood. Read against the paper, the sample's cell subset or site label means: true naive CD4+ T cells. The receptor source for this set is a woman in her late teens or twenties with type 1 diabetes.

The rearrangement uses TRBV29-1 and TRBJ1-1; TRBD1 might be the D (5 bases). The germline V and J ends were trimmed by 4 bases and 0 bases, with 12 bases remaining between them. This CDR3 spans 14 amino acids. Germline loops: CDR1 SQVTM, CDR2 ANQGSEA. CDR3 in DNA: TGCAGCGTTGTGACAGAAAAGTTGAACACTGAAGCTTTCTTT. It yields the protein CSVVTEKLNTEAFF.

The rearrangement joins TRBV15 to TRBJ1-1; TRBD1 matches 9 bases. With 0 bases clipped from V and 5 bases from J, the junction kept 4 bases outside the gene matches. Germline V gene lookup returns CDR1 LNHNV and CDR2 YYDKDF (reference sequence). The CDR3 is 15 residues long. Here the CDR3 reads CATSRETGGWTEAFF. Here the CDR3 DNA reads TGTGCCACCAGCAGAGAGACAGGGGGTTGGACTGAAGCTTTCTTT.

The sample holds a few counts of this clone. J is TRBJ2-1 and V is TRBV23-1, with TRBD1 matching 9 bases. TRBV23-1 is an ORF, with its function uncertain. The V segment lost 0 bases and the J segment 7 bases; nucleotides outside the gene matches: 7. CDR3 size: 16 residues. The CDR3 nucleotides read TGCGCCAGCAGTCAATCGTACAGGGGGCTTAAGAATGAGCAGTTCTTC. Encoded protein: CASSQSYRGLKNEQFF.

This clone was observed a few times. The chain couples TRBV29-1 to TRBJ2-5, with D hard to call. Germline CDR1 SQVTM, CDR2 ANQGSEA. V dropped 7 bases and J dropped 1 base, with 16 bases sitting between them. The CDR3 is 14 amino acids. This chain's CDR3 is CSGLEFPVQETQYF. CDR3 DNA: TGCAGCGGCCTGGAGTTTCCAGTCCAAGAGACCCAGTACTTC.

In DNA, the CDR3 is TGCGCCAGCAGCCAAGAAATCGAAACAGGCCTCCAAGAGACCCAGTACTTC. Its protein is CASSQEIETGLQETQYF. The chain employs TRBV4-1 and TRBJ2-5; weak D call: TRBD1 (5 bases). Trimming removed 0 bases from V and 1 base from J, with 15 bases in between. CDR1 and CDR2 (germline): MGHRA, YSYEKL. This CDR3 region has 17 residues.